This section outlines one T cell receptor beta chain sequence together with its context. Authors' analysis steps: Amplifying reference gene primers gave estimates of nucleated cell counts. The table came from immunoSEQ multiplex PCR; TCRdb's copy has only in-frame clones and leaves some out. The V and J calls and clone size come from that table; D and trimming were worked out from the DNA. The data contain some 200,000 clones, around 80% of them singletons. The sample comes from a study of blood T cell repertoires in COVID-19. Study-level information: T cells, B-cell-depleted T cells, or PBMCs supplied cDNA or gDNA.

The V and J ends lost 5 bases and 0 bases respectively, with 11 bases between them. The germline CDR1 and CDR2 sequences are SGHTA and FQGNSA. There are 14 residues in the CDR3. This clonotype was obtained from a human donor in a cohort sampled during active COVID-19. The sequencing sample was made of peripheral blood. The V gene is TRBV7-2, the J gene TRBJ2-7; D is unresolved. The CDR3 here is CASSLRESSYEQYF. The DNA for the CDR3 is TGTGCCAGCAGCCTAAGAGAGTCCTCCTACGAGCAGTACTTC.